Listed here are 23 T cell receptor beta chains from one sample, sequenced in a study of radiotherapy plus CTLA-4 blockade in lung cancer. Libraries were prepared by immunoSEQ multiplex PCR; TCRdb keeps only in-frame clonotypes and omits some of them. The table includes 95,000 to 150,000 clones, about nine tenths detected once. This specimen consisted of peripheral blood, obtained from a patient treated with radiotherapy plus ipilimumab. These receptors were collected from a human donor with non-small cell lung cancer that progressed on radiotherapy plus ipilimumab.

The sample holds one count of this clone. The V call is TRBV4-1, the J call TRBJ2-2, with 9 bases aligning to TRBD2. J gave up 2 bases and V 1 base, and 5 bases lay outside the gene matches. There are 17 residues in the CDR3. Germline V gene sequence: CDR1 MGHRA, CDR2 YSYEKL. For the CDR3, the DNA is TGCGCCAGCAGCCAAGTCGCGACTAGCGGTAACACCGGGGAGCTGTTTTTT. Translating it yields CASSQVATSGNTGELFF.

This clone was counted only a few times. This sequence joins TRBV7-9 and TRBJ1-2; TRBD1 agrees at 12 bases. Germline CDR1 and CDR2: SEHNR and FQNEAQ (reference sequence). CDR3 length equals 14 residues. V trimming: 5 bases; J trimming: 8 bases; junction bases outside the gene matches: 6. The CDR3 is CASSGGQGARGYTF. Written as DNA, the CDR3 is TGTGCCAGCAGCGGGGGACAGGGGGCGCGAGGCTACACCTTC.

This clone showed up just once. CDR3: CASTPLQGTPSGANVLTF. CDR3 DNA sequence: TGCGCCAGCACCCCTCTGCAGGGGACTCCCTCTGGGGCCAACGTCCTGACTTTC. The chain uses TRBV5-1 and TRBJ2-6, with D perhaps given as TRBD1 or TRBD2 (6 bases each). The CDR3 has 18 amino acids. The germline gives CDR1 SGHRS, CDR2 YFSETQ. V dropped 6 bases and J dropped 0 bases, with 19 bases sitting between them.

The V call is TRBV5-1, the J call TRBJ2-1; no reliable D call. Germline CDR1 reads SGHRS; CDR2 reads YFSETQ. The V end was cut by 0 bases, the J end by 2 bases, with 9 bases between. The CDR3 extends over 15 amino acids. The CDR3 nucleotides are TGCGCCAGCAGCTTGGGAGCCACTACCTACAATGAGCAGTTCTTC. It codes for CASSLGATTYNEQFF.

This clone came up once. For the CDR3, the DNA is TGCAGCGTTGAATCCGCCGGTAGTAGGTACTTC. It is translated as CSVESAGSRYF. This rearrangement joins TRBV29-1 to TRBJ2-4; D ambiguous. The CDR3 totals 11 residues. The V end lost 2 bases, the J end lost 15 bases, and 14 bases lay between the germline ends. CDR1 and CDR2 (germline): SQVTM, ANQGSEA. The full variable domain, completed using reference TRBV29-1 and TRBJ2-4, is SAVISQKPSRDICQRGTSLTIQCQVDSQVTMMFWYRQQPGQSLTLIATANQGSEATYESGFVIDKFPISRPNLTFSTLTVSNMSPEDSSIYLCSVESAGSRYFGAGTRLSVL.

V is TRBV7-9 and J is TRBJ1-1, with TRBD1 identical over 7 bases. Germline V gene data show CDR1 as SEHNR and CDR2 as FQNEAQ (reference sequence). The CDR3 spans 14 residues. Trimming at V came to 2 bases and at J to 2 bases, leaving 2 bases not matched to a gene. This CDR3 reads CASSLQGGNTEAFF. The CDR3 DNA reads as TGTGCCAGCAGCTTACAGGGGGGAAACACTGAAGCTTTCTTT.

V is TRBV18 and J is TRBJ2-2; 11 bases match TRBD2. Losses at the gene ends were 1 base for V and 4 bases for J; bases not matched to a gene: 2. Germline CDR1 KGHSH, CDR2 LQKENI. The CDR3 has 16 residues. This chain's CDR3 is CASSPRLAGTTGELFF. CDR3 coding DNA: TGTGCCAGCTCACCACGACTAGCGGGAACCACCGGGGAGCTGTTTTTT.

Only one count was recorded for this clone. This rearrangement joins TRBV5-1 to TRBJ2-7; 7 bases are a match to TRBD2. The CDR3 has 15 amino acids. Trimming took 2 bases from V and 4 from J; bases not matched to a gene: 9. Germline V gene sequence: CDR1 SGHRS, CDR2 YFSETQ. The CDR3 DNA reads as TGCGCCAGCAGCTTAGATACGGGAGGAGGGTACGAGCAGTACTTC. Amino acid sequence: CASSLDTGGGYEQYF.

This rearrangement joins TRBV12-5 to TRBJ2-5, with TRBD2 matching over 7 bases. CDR3 size: 14 residues. Germline CDR1 LGHNT, CDR2 FRNRAP. V was pared by 4 bases and J by 5 bases, with 7 bases of the junction left unmatched. The CDR3 sequence is CASGSGLGRETQYF. The CDR3 DNA is TGTGCTAGTGGTTCCGGACTAGGGAGGGAGACCCAGTACTTC.

The chain couples TRBV29-1 to TRBJ1-5; 9 bases are a match to TRBD1. CDR1 and CDR2 from the germline V gene are SQVTM and ANQGSEA. The CDR3 sequence is 13 residues long. Trimming at V came to 6 bases and at J to 3 bases, leaving 3 bases not matched to a gene. This chain's CDR3 is CSVGQGTNQPQHF. CDR3 coding DNA: TGCAGCGTGGGACAGGGAACCAATCAGCCCCAGCATTTT.

The J gene is TRBJ2-1, the V gene TRBV5-1; 11 positions match TRBD1. Germline V lookup: CDR1 SGHRS, CDR2 YFSETQ. The CDR3 length is 15 residues. V shed 4 bases, J shed 8 bases, and the junction held 8 bases outside the gene matches. DNA of the CDR3: TGCGCCAGCAGCAGCGGGACAGGGGGAGACCATGAGCAGTTCTTC. Its protein is CASSSGTGGDHEQFF.

V is TRBV4-1 and J is TRBJ2-1, with 8 bases matching TRBD1. Germline loops: CDR1 MGHRA, CDR2 YSYEKL. There are 19 residues in the CDR3. Trimming removed 1 base from V and 8 bases from J; junction bases left unmatched: 19. The CDR3 coding sequence is TGCGCCAGCAGCCAAGTTTACCTTACCGGGACAGGTTCTTTCTATGAGCAGTTCTTC. It yields the protein CASSQVYLTGTGSFYEQFF.

V and J are TRBV4-2 and TRBJ2-7; TRBD1 aligns across 7 bases. CDR1 is LGHNA, CDR2 YNFKEQ, per germline. CDR3 length: 13 amino acids. With V trimmed by 1 base and J by 3 bases, 0 bases remained unmatched. The CDR3 sequence is CASSQGTGYEQYF. The DNA for the CDR3 is TGTGCCAGCAGCCAAGGGACAGGCTACGAGCAGTACTTC.

The V and J genes are TRBV5-1 and TRBJ2-4, with TRBD1 matching over 8 bases. The CDR3 spans 14 residues. V lost 4 bases to trimming and J lost 7 bases; unmatched junction nucleotides: 7. Germline assignment: CDR1 SGHRS and CDR2 YFSETQ. CDR3 nucleotide sequence: TGCGCCAGCAGCGTTGGACAGGGACGGAACATTCAGTACTTC. Translating gives CASSVGQGRNIQYF.

The J gene is TRBJ1-2, the V gene TRBV6-5; TRBD1 matches 7 bases. The V gene's germline CDR1 is MNHEY and CDR2 SVGAGI. Trimming cost V 6 bases and J 4 bases; bases outside gene matches: 8. The CDR3 runs 14 residues. The CDR3 sequence: CASRYGTVTYGYTF. The CDR3 bases are TGTGCCAGCAGATACGGGACAGTGACCTATGGCTACACCTTC.

The chain joins TRBV18 to TRBJ1-5; TRBD1 matches at 12 bases. V shed 5 bases, J shed 6 bases, and the junction held 2 bases outside the gene matches. The CDR3 length is 14 residues. The germline V gene has CDR1 KGHSH and CDR2 LQKENI. The DNA for the CDR3 is TGTGCCAGCTCAGGGACAGGGGGCTTTCAGCCCCAGCATTTT. It encodes CASSGTGGFQPQHF.

The chain employs TRBV29-1 and TRBJ1-1; D call uncertain. Germline V gives CDR1 SQVTM, CDR2 ANQGSEA. Trimming pared 7 bases from V and 8 bases from J, leaving 17 bases between. This CDR3 is 12 amino acids long. CDR3 DNA sequence: TGCAGCGCTTCAAACTACGGGTCAGAAGCTTTCTTT. Amino acids: CSASNYGSEAFF.

This clone has only one observation. Other DNA variants within this sample encode the same CDR3. J is TRBJ2-7 and V is TRBV5-1, with D tentatively TRBD1 or TRBD2 (5 bases each). V shed 4 bases and J shed 5 bases, with 10 bases lying between them. The CDR3 sequence is 12 residues long. CDR1 and CDR2 from the germline V gene are SGHRS and YFSETQ. This CDR3 is CASSLRGDEQYF. CDR3 DNA sequence: TGCGCCAGCAGCCTGAGGGGAGACGAGCAGTACTTC.

This chain links TRBV28 with TRBJ1-2; D gene uncertain. The CDR3 extends over 14 amino acids. Trimming pared 6 bases from V and 10 bases from J, leaving 21 bases between. Germline CDR1 and CDR2: MDHEN and SYDVKM. The chain's CDR3 is CASRSTVMDYAYTF. As DNA, the CDR3 is TGTGCCAGCAGATCGACGGTTATGGACTACGCCTACACCTTC.

CDR3 sequence: CASSRGRGGESYEQYF. The CDR3 DNA follows: TGTGCCAGCAGCCGGGGTAGGGGTGGTGAATCCTACGAGCAGTACTTC. The chain couples TRBV9 to TRBJ2-7; tentatively, D is TRBD1 or TRBD2 (5 bases each). Germline assignment: CDR1 SGDLS and CDR2 YYNGEE. The CDR3 length is 16 residues. Trimming removed 4 bases at V and 1 base at J, with 18 bases between.

This sequence joins TRBV30 and TRBJ2-3; D is ambiguous. Germline V lookup: CDR1 GTSNPN, CDR2 SVGIG (reference sequence). This CDR3 contains 11 residues. The V and J ends lost 0 bases and 7 bases respectively, with 5 bases between them. The CDR3 spells CAWSVGNTQYF. Here the CDR3 DNA reads TGTGCCTGGAGTGTCGGAAATACGCAGTATTTT.

J is TRBJ1-2 and V is TRBV6-1; D is uncertain. Germline values: CDR1 MNHNS, CDR2 SASEGT. This CDR3 is 13 amino acids long. Trimming pared 0 bases from V and 4 bases from J, leaving 6 bases between. The DNA of the CDR3 is TGTGCCAGCAGTGAAGCGCCAGGCTATGGCTACACCTTC. Translated: CASSEAPGYGYTF.

Only one count was recorded for this clone. The V call is TRBV18, the J call TRBJ2-4, with D unresolved. CDR3 length: 13 amino acids. The germline V gene encodes CDR1 KGHSH and CDR2 LQKENI. Trimming took off 3 bases at V and 12 bases at J, with 15 bases between the two ends. The CDR3 reads CASSPERHRPQYF. CDR3 in DNA: TGTGCCAGCTCACCGGAAAGACACCGACCTCAGTACTTC.